This TCR beta chain was obtained from a study of vaccination and CD4 T cells after COVID-19. Treatment defined: roughly 10-day PBMC culture with coronavirus spike peptide pools or control peptides (ViraFEST assay). The table lists this clonotype with a few counts. Its cognate antigen is unknown. Sequenced with the Oncomine TCR Beta short-read assay was DNA taken from cultured CD4+ T cells. TCRdb reprocessed the PCR reads with MiXCR, giving one entry per CDR3 protein. The sample holds more than 10,000 distinct CDR3 sequences; 30% to 40% are singletons and the top ten take roughly 13%. The junction had 1 base not matched to a gene; V was cut back by 4 bases and J by 4 bases. The CDR3 totals 13 residues. Germline CDR1 ENHRY, CDR2 SYGVKD.

This TCR derives from a human donor who had recovered from COVID-19. This specimen was CD4+ T cells from blood, cultured in vitro, taken after SARS-CoV-2 vaccination. The chain joins TRBV10-3 to TRBJ1-5; 7 nucleotides match TRBD1. The CDR3 sequence: CAISADRNQPQHF. In DNA form, the CDR3 reads TGTGCCATCAGTGCGGACAGGAATCAGCCCCAGCATTTT.